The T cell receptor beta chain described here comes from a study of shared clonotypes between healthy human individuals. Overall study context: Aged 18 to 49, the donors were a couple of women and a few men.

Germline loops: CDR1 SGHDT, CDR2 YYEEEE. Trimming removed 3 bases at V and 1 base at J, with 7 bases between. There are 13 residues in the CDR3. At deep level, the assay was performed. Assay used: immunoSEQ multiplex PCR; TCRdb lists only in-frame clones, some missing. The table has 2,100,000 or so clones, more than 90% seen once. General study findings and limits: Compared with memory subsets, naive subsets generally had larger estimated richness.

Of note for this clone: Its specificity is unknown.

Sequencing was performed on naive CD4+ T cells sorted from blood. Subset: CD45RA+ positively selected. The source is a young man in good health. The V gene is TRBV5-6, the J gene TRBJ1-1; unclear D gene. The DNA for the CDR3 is TGTGCCAGCAGCTACGGCGGGAACACTGAAGCTTTCTTT. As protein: CASSYGGNTEAFF.